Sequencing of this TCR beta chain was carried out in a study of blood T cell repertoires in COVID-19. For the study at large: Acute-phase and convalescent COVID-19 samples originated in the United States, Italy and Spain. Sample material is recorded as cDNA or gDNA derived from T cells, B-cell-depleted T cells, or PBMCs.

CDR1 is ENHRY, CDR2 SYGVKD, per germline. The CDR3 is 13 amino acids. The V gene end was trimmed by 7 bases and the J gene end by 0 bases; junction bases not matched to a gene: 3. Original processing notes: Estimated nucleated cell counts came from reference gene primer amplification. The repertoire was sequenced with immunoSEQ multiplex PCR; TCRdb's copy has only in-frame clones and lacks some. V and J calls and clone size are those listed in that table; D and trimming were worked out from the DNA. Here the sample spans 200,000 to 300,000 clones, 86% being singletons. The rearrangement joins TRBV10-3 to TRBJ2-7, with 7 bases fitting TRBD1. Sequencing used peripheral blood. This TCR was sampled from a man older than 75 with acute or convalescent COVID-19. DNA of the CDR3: TGTGCCATCAACCCAGGGGGCTCCTACGAGCAGTACTTC. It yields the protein CAINPGGSYEQYF.